The 15 T cell receptor beta chains below were found in one sample sequenced in a study of blood T cell repertoires in COVID-19. The protocol was immunoSEQ multiplex PCR, while the TCRdb copy is restricted to in-frame clones and leaves out a portion. In the table there are roughly 300,000 clones, 65% to 90% of which are singletons. The sample taken for sequencing was peripheral blood. Receptor source: a human donor in a cohort sampled during active COVID-19.

This chain links TRBV5-1 with TRBJ1-2; D uncertain. The V gene's germline CDR1 is SGHRS and CDR2 YFSETQ. This CDR3 is 16 amino acids long. V shed 0 bases and J shed 3 bases, with 15 bases lying between them. The CDR3 loop reads CASSLGQAGGDYGYTF. CDR3 DNA: TGCGCCAGCAGCTTGGGTCAGGCAGGCGGGGACTATGGCTACACCTTC.

The rearrangement joins TRBV30 to TRBJ2-7, with D maybe TRBD2 (5 bases). The CDR3 spans 13 residues. V gave up 2 bases and J gave up 3 bases, with 11 bases separating them. Germline V gene lookup returns CDR1 GTSNPN and CDR2 SVGIG (reference sequence). DNA of the CDR3: TGTGCCTGGAGTCGCGGACTCGACTACGAGCAGTACTTC. Its translation: CAWSRGLDYEQYF.

This chain joins TRBV9 and TRBJ1-2; 8 nucleotides align to TRBD1. Germline assignment: CDR1 SGDLS and CDR2 YYNGEE. CDR3 length: 15 residues. V was pared by 3 bases and J by 8 bases, with 12 bases of the junction left unmatched. The CDR3 nucleotides are TGTGCCAGCAGCGCGGGACAGGCCGCCGCGGGGGGCTACACCTTC. Amino acids: CASSAGQAAAGGYTF.

The V gene is TRBV29-1, the J gene TRBJ2-3; 12 bases match TRBD1. The V and J ends lost 3 bases and 0 bases, in that order; junction bases with no gene match: 4. CDR1 and CDR2 from the germline V gene are SQVTM and ANQGSEA. The CDR3 sequence is 16 residues long. CDR3 sequence (DNA): TGCAGCGTTGAGCCGGGACAGGGGGCTAGCACAGATACGCAGTATTTT. This translates into CSVEPGQGASTDTQYF.

The V call is TRBV5-1, the J call TRBJ2-1; 7 bases map to TRBD2. The V gene's germline CDR1 is SGHRS and CDR2 YFSETQ. V trimming: 4 bases; J trimming: 8 bases; junction bases outside the gene matches: 15. CDR3 length: 16 residues. CDR3 region: CASSHPGGRVSYEQFF. The DNA of the CDR3 is TGCGCCAGCAGCCACCCGGGAGGCAGAGTCAGCTATGAGCAGTTCTTC.

The V gene is TRBV5-4, the J gene TRBJ2-7; 7 bases map to TRBD1. CDR3 length: 14 amino acids. Germline V CDR1 and CDR2: SGHNT, YYREEE (reference sequence). The junction had 6 bases not matched to a gene; V was cut back by 0 bases and J by 6 bases. For the CDR3, the DNA is TGTGCCAGCAGCTTGGAGGGGACAGCGCTCGAGCAGTACTTC. Encoded protein: CASSLEGTALEQYF.

J is TRBJ1-6 and V is TRBV5-6; the match to TRBD1 covers 7 bases. The germline CDR1 and CDR2 sequences are SGHDT and YYEEEE. Trimming took 0 bases from V and 9 from J; bases not matched to a gene: 3. The CDR3 is made up of 14 amino acids. CDR3 DNA sequence: TGTGCCAGCAGCTTGGGGGACAGAGTTTCACCCCTCCACTTT. Encoded protein: CASSLGDRVSPLHF.

The rearrangement links TRBV7-9 to TRBJ2-1; the match to TRBD2 covers 14 bases. With V trimmed by 4 bases and J by 7 bases, 9 bases remained unmatched. The germline V gene has CDR1 SEHNR and CDR2 FQNEAQ (reference sequence). The CDR3 has 17 amino acids. CDR3 sequence reads: CASSSLRTSGGKNEQFF. The CDR3 bases are TGTGCCAGCAGCTCCCTCCGGACTAGCGGGGGGAAGAATGAGCAGTTCTTC.

The chain has TRBV19 and TRBJ1-5, with D possibly being TRBD1 (6 bases). Trimming removed 3 bases from V and 6 bases from J, with 12 bases in between. This CDR3 region has 14 residues. Germline V gene sequence: CDR1 LNHDA, CDR2 SQIVND (reference sequence). The CDR3 spells CASSIRGGTQPQHF. CDR3 in DNA: TGTGCCAGTAGTATTAGGGGGGGCACTCAGCCCCAGCATTTT.

This chain joins TRBV11-1 and TRBJ2-7, with D possibly being TRBD1 (5 bases). CDR3 length: 14 residues. Germline V gives CDR1 SGHAT, CDR2 FQDESV (reference sequence). Trimming removed 0 bases from V and 3 bases from J, with 9 bases in between. CDR3 region: CASSLALQDYEQYF. The CDR3 nucleotides read TGTGCCAGCAGCTTAGCTTTACAGGACTACGAGCAGTACTTC.

Worth noting for this clone: This sample includes further DNA sequences coding for the same CDR3. V is TRBV5-1 and J is TRBJ2-1; 9 bases fit TRBD2. Per germline, CDR1 SGHRS and CDR2 YFSETQ. Germline trimming cut 1 base from V and 4 bases from J; bases unmatched to any gene: 0. The CDR3 is 14 amino acids. CDR3 region: CASSLSGGYNEQFF. The CDR3 bases are TGCGCCAGCAGCTTGAGCGGGGGGTACAATGAGCAGTTCTTC.

The V gene is TRBV27, the J gene TRBJ2-3; 7 bases fit TRBD2. CDR3 size: 14 residues. Germline V gene lookup returns CDR1 MNHEY and CDR2 SMNVEV (reference sequence). V shed 5 bases and J 2 bases; nucleotides not matched to a gene: 4. CDR3 amino acids: CASSPGLDTDTQYF. Written as DNA, the CDR3 is TGTGCCAGCAGTCCCGGACTAGACACAGATACGCAGTATTTT.

This sequence joins TRBV6-5 and TRBJ1-2, with 7 bases lining up with TRBD1. Looked up from germline, CDR1 is MNHEY and CDR2 is SVGAGI. The J segment lost 6 bases and the V segment lost 0 bases, leaving 7 bases of the junction unmatched. CDR3 length: 15 residues. The CDR3 DNA sequence: TGTGCCAGCAGTTACTCGAAGGGGGCGAATCATGGCTACACCTTC. This gives the protein CASSYSKGANHGYTF.

The rearrangement joins TRBV29-1 to TRBJ1-2, with 7 bases identical to TRBD1. This CDR3 has 13 amino acids. CDR1 is SQVTM and CDR2 is ANQGSEA in the germline V gene. V dropped 4 bases and J dropped 4; count of bases not matched to a gene: 6. In DNA form, the CDR3 reads TGCAGCGTTGTTACAGGGGTGGGCTATGGCTACACCTTC. This gives the protein CSVVTGVGYGYTF.

The V and J genes are TRBV27 and TRBJ2-7; 7 nucleotides match TRBD1. The CDR3 sequence is 16 residues long. Losses at the gene ends were 4 bases for V and 0 bases for J; bases not matched to a gene: 9. The V gene's germline CDR1 is MNHEY and CDR2 SMNVEV (reference sequence). CDR3: CASSYNAGTDSYEQYF. The CDR3, as DNA: TGTGCCAGCAGTTATAACGCCGGGACAGACTCCTACGAGCAGTACTTC.